This record looks at one T cell receptor beta chain sequence and its context. Unique molecular identifiers were built into the TCRbeta library. TCRdb ran MiXCR on the PCR reads and lists one entry per CDR3 protein. In the table there are just under 550,000 distinct CDR3 sequences, approximately 16% of which are singletons. The CDR3 sequence is 15 residues long. V lost 4 bases and J lost 7; bases outside the gene matches: 5. CDR1 and CDR2 (germline): KGHSH, LQKENI. The sample belongs to a study of T-cell reconstitution after alpha-beta-depleted transplantation in children. The TCR comes from a human donor who donated a stem cell graft to a child with acute lymphoblastic leukemia. The sequenced sample was PBMCs from the stem cell graft donor, obtained from the stem cell graft. V and J are TRBV18 and TRBJ2-7, with 15 bases that match TRBD2. The CDR3 spells CASSRTSGRAGEQYF. For the CDR3, the DNA is TGTGCCAGCTCACGGACTAGCGGGAGGGCCGGGGAGCAGTACTTC. The full variable domain, its missing parts supplied by reference TRBV18 and TRBJ2-7, is NAGVMQNPRHLVRRRGQEARLRCSPMKGHSHVYWYRQLPEEGLKFMVYLQKENIIDESGMPKERFSAEFPKEGPSILRIQQVVRGDSAAYFCASSRTSGRAGEQYFGPGTRLTVT.